This passage covers 26 T cell receptor beta chains from one sample sequenced in a study of T cells in localized non-small cell lung cancer. Assay: immunoSEQ multiplex PCR; the TCRdb copy retains only in-frame clones and omits some. The table includes nearly 25,000 clones, about 93% detected once. The sequencing here drew on peripheral blood, taken before any cancer treatment. These receptors came from a woman between 35 and 75 years old with stage I lung adenocarcinoma.

The rearrangement uses TRBV7-9 and TRBJ2-2, with D perhaps matching TRBD2 (6 bases). Germline V lookup: CDR1 SEHNR, CDR2 FQNEAQ (reference sequence). The CDR3 loop spans 15 amino acids. V lost 3 bases and J 5 bases, leaving 13 bases between the germline ends. CDR3 in DNA: TGTGCCAGCAGCTTCTCGCGGGATCGGACCGGGGAGCTGTTTTTT. Its protein is CASSFSRDRTGELFF.

This clone was observed a single time. The chain has TRBV11-3 and TRBJ2-1, with unresolved D. The CDR3 covers 13 residues. Trimming took 0 bases from V and 4 from J, leaving 4 bases between them. CDR1 is SGHNT and CDR2 is YENEEA in the germline V gene. The CDR3: CASSLDGYNEQFF. CDR3 in DNA: TGTGCCAGCAGCTTAGATGGGTACAATGAGCAGTTCTTC.

The chain combines TRBV19 with TRBJ2-6; the D gene is possibly TRBD2 (5 bases). Germline CDR1 is LNHDA and CDR2 is SQIVND (reference sequence). The CDR3 is made up of 20 amino acids. V gave up 2 bases and J gave up 3 bases, with 23 bases separating them. The CDR3 DNA reads TGTGCCAGTAGTATAAGGCCAGTAATGGGGAGAAGTTTTGGGGCCAACGTCCTGACTTTC. This sequence encodes CASSIRPVMGRSFGANVLTF.

This clone was observed a few times. The V call is TRBV7-3, the J call TRBJ2-1, with D possibly TRBD2 on 5 matching bases. CDR1 and CDR2 from the germline V gene are SGHTA and FQGTGA. V dropped 5 bases and J dropped 7 bases, with 15 bases sitting between them. The length of the CDR3 is 14 residues. CDR3 region: CASSPGFPRNEQFF. In nucleotides, the CDR3 is TGTGCCAGCAGCCCGGGGTTCCCCAGGAATGAGCAGTTCTTC.

This clone was found once. The chain employs TRBV30 and TRBJ2-1, with TRBD2 matching 10 bases. The CDR3 is 17 amino acids. Germline V gene sequence: CDR1 GTSNPN, CDR2 SVGIG (reference sequence). V dropped 2 bases and J dropped 5; count of bases not matched to a gene: 12. Written as DNA, the CDR3 is TGTGCCTGGAGTATCCCCCTAGCGGGAGTTTTCCACAATGAGCAGTTCTTC. Encoded protein: CAWSIPLAGVFHNEQFF.

V gene TRBV7-8 combines with J gene TRBJ1-4, with 8 bases aligning to TRBD1. The CDR3 extends over 18 amino acids. Trimming took 6 bases from V and 5 from J; bases not matched to a gene: 17. Germline CDR1 is SGHVS and CDR2 is FQNEAQ. This CDR3 is CASSTAYPGTGKNEKLFF. The CDR3 bases are TGTGCCAGCAGTACTGCCTATCCCGGGACAGGTAAGAATGAAAAACTGTTTTTT.

The chain joins TRBV11-2 to TRBJ2-7, with 12 nucleotides matching TRBD2. V was clipped by 3 bases and J by 9 bases; unmatched bases: 3. The germline V gene encodes CDR1 SGHAT and CDR2 FQNNGV. The CDR3 covers 13 residues. DNA of the CDR3: TGTGCCAGCAGCTTGACTAGCGGGAGACGGCAGTACTTC. Translation: CASSLTSGRRQYF.

In regard to this clone: An end of the junction differs from the germline gene, which may be a read error. This chain links TRBV18 with TRBJ2-7; D tentatively fits TRBD1 or TRBD2 (5 bases each). The CDR3 covers 11 residues. CDR1 KGHSH and CDR2 LQKENI come from the germline V gene. This CDR3 reads CASSNLGDLGF. DNA of the CDR3: TGTGCCAGCTCAAACCTCGGGGACCTGGGCTTC.

In DNA form, the CDR3 reads TGTGCCAGTACCCCGACAGGGGATCAGCCCCAGCATTTT. It is translated as CASTPTGDQPQHF. The chain uses TRBV19 and TRBJ1-5; 8 nucleotides line up with TRBD1. CDR3 size: 13 residues. The germline V gene encodes CDR1 LNHDA and CDR2 SQIVND (reference sequence). Germline trimming cut 7 bases from V and 5 bases from J; bases unmatched to any gene: 4.

This clone was recorded once. In DNA, the CDR3 is TGTGCCACCAGCCACTTTCCGACAGATACCTACGAGCAGTACTTC. Amino acid sequence: CATSHFPTDTYEQYF. The V call is TRBV15, the J call TRBJ2-7; TRBD1 is a possible D gene (5 bases). The CDR3 is 15 amino acids. The V end was cut by 5 bases, the J end by 2 bases, with 16 bases between. The germline V gene encodes CDR1 LNHNV and CDR2 YYDKDF (reference sequence).

CDR3 loop: CASSHSYEQYF. The CDR3 bases are TGTGCCAGCAGCCATTCTTACGAGCAGTACTTC. The V call is TRBV7-9, the J call TRBJ2-7; the D is unclear. CDR3 size: 11 residues. V lost 5 bases to trimming and J lost 4 bases, with 6 bases between them. CDR1 is SEHNR, CDR2 FQNEAQ, per germline (reference sequence).

This clone was seen a single time. The V call is TRBV7-2, the J call TRBJ1-3; a possible D gene is TRBD1 (6 bases). V was trimmed by 1 base and J by 3 bases, leaving 13 bases between them. This CDR3 is built from 16 residues. Germline V gives CDR1 SGHTA, CDR2 FQGNSA. The CDR3 protein is CASSLVFGTSGNTIYF. CDR3 bases: TGTGCCAGCAGCTTAGTGTTCGGGACAAGTGGAAACACCATATATTTT. The variable domain in full, with the rest retrieved from reference TRBV7-2 and TRBJ1-3, is GAGVSQSPSNKVTEKGKDVELRCDPISGHTALYWYRQSLGQGLEFLIYFQGNSAPDKSGLPSDRFSAERTGGSVSTLTIQRTQQEDSAVYLCASSLVFGTSGNTIYFGEGSWLTVV.

This sequence joins TRBV6-5 and TRBJ1-5; 7 bases fit TRBD1. V was pared by 10 bases and J by 10 bases, with 13 bases of the junction left unmatched. The CDR3 spans 13 residues. Germline lookup yields CDR1 MNHEY and CDR2 SVGAGI. CDR3 sequence (DNA): TGTGCCACGTCTGACAGGGCTGAGGGACCCCAGCATTTT. The encoded protein is CATSDRAEGPQHF.

This clone was seen a single time. The chain combines TRBV9 with TRBJ2-2, with D tentatively TRBD2 (6 bases). The V gene lost 0 bases and the J gene lost 4 bases, with 7 bases spanning the gap. CDR1 and CDR2 (germline): SGDLS, YYNGEE. CDR3 length equals 14 residues. CDR3 sequence reads: CASSVEGLTGELFF. CDR3 nucleotide sequence: TGTGCCAGCAGCGTAGAGGGACTCACCGGGGAGCTGTTTTTT.

This chain uses TRBV2 with TRBJ1-4, with a tentative D call TRBD1 (5 bases). V lost 8 bases and J lost 3, with 10 bases in between. There are 13 residues in the CDR3. Germline-derived CDR1 and CDR2 are SNHLY and FYNNEI. Here the CDR3 DNA reads TGTGCCAGCCGGCGGGGGGCTAATGAAAAACTGTTTTTT. Its translation is CASRRGANEKLFF. The complete variable domain, with remaining parts taken from reference TRBV2 and TRBJ1-4, reads EPEVTQTPSHQVTQMGQEVILRCVPISNHLYFYWYRQILGQKVEFLVSFYNNEISEKSEIFDDQFSVERPDGSNFTLKIRSTKLEDSAMYFCASRRGANEKLFFGSGTQLSVL.

This clone has only a few counts. The chain couples TRBV10-1 to TRBJ2-1; 7 bases agree with TRBD2. Germline loops: CDR1 WNHNN, CDR2 SYGVQD (reference sequence). With 0 bases clipped from V and 7 bases from J, the junction kept 6 bases outside the gene matches. CDR3 length equals 15 residues. The CDR3 DNA is TGCGCCAGCAGTGAGTCAGGACTAGGTTCAAATGAGCAGTTCTTC. This translates into CASSESGLGSNEQFF.

The chain links TRBV18 to TRBJ2-7, with a possible D match to TRBD1 (5 bases). Germline values: CDR1 KGHSH, CDR2 LQKENI. With 4 bases removed from V and 2 bases from J, the gap between germline ends came to 9 bases. The CDR3 is made up of 13 amino acids. CDR3 DNA sequence: TGTGCCAGCTCACTAGGGGCCACCTACGAGCAGTACTTC. Translation gives CASSLGATYEQYF.

Only one count was recorded for this clone. The rearrangement uses TRBV10-2 and TRBJ2-5, with 7 nucleotides matching TRBD2. Germline V gene sequence: CDR1 WSHSY, CDR2 SAAADI. The CDR3 consists of 17 residues. V lost 8 bases, J lost 8 bases, and 23 bases stayed unmatched. CDR3 coding DNA: TGCGCCAGCCGGAGCGGGACTGCGATATGGAAAGCGCCTACCCAGTACTTC. Amino acid sequence: CASRSGTAIWKAPTQYF.

The J gene is TRBJ1-2, the V gene TRBV30, with D unclear. The CDR3 runs 14 residues. Germline V gives CDR1 GTSNPN, CDR2 SVGIG (reference sequence). V gave up 2 bases and J gave up 2 bases, with 12 bases separating them. The CDR3 DNA is TGTGCCTGGAGTACCTTGGACGGGAACTATGGCTACACCTTC. Translating gives CAWSTLDGNYGYTF.

The rearrangement links TRBV4-1 to TRBJ2-5; the D gene could be TRBD1 or TRBD2 (5 bases each). V lost 4 bases and J 0 bases, leaving 12 bases between the germline ends. This CDR3 comprises 15 residues. The germline V gene has CDR1 MGHRA and CDR2 YSYEKL. CDR3: CASSPSRGYQETQYF. The CDR3 DNA sequence: TGCGCCAGCAGCCCGTCGAGGGGTTACCAAGAGACCCAGTACTTC.

V is TRBV10-1 and J is TRBJ2-1, with 8 bases identical to TRBD1. V gave up 0 bases and J gave up 15 bases; unmatched junction bases: 19. The germline gives CDR1 WNHNN, CDR2 SYGVQD (reference sequence). The CDR3 sequence is 17 residues long. CDR3 bases: TGCGCCAGCAGTGAGTCGAGGTTGCCAGGGGGCATTGGAATTTTGTTCTTC. Protein sequence: CASSESRLPGGIGILFF.

The chain employs TRBV28 and TRBJ2-6; no clear D. The CDR3 contains 13 residues. V dropped 5 bases and J dropped 2 bases, with 4 bases sitting between them. Germline V gene lookup returns CDR1 MDHEN and CDR2 SYDVKM. CDR3 loop: CASSPPGANVLTF. The CDR3 nucleotides are TGTGCCAGCAGTCCCCCTGGGGCCAACGTCCTGACTTTC.

The rearrangement links TRBV25-1 to TRBJ2-1; 7 bases are a match to TRBD2. The CDR3 loop spans 14 amino acids. The V gene end was trimmed by 2 bases and the J gene end by 8 bases; junction bases not matched to a gene: 6. Per the germline V gene, CDR1 is MGHDK and CDR2 is SYGVNS. This CDR3 is CASSEANSGHEQFF. In nucleotides, the CDR3 is TGTGCCAGCAGTGAAGCGAATAGCGGGCATGAGCAGTTCTTC.

The chain joins TRBV28 to TRBJ2-2, with 7 bases that match TRBD1. Germline CDR1 MDHEN, CDR2 SYDVKM. The CDR3 contains 15 residues. With 6 bases clipped from V and 6 bases from J, the junction kept 10 bases outside the gene matches. In DNA form, the CDR3 reads TGTGCCAGCAGAACGGGTAGACAGGGTTCCGGGGAGCTGTTTTTT. Its protein product is CASRTGRQGSGELFF.

The V and J genes are TRBV4-2 and TRBJ2-1; 11 nucleotides align to TRBD2. V was pared by 0 bases and J by 6 bases, with 1 base of the junction left unmatched. CDR3 size: 15 residues. CDR1 and CDR2 from the germline V gene are LGHNA and YNFKEQ. CDR3 amino acids: CASSQELAGVNEQFF. The CDR3 DNA is TGTGCCAGCAGCCAAGAACTAGCGGGAGTCAATGAGCAGTTCTTC.

The chain joins TRBV9 to TRBJ2-3, with TRBD2 matching over 15 bases. After removal of 0 bases from V and 2 bases from J, the junction contained 19 bases not matched to a gene. This CDR3 has 23 amino acids. The germline V gene has CDR1 SGDLS and CDR2 YYNGEE. DNA for the CDR3: TGTGCCAGCAGCGTAGGGCTGGGACATTGGACTAGCGGGAGGGTACGCTACACAGATACGCAGTATTTT. It specifies CASSVGLGHWTSGRVRYTDTQYF.